A single sample gave rise to the 32 T cell receptor beta chains below, sequenced in a study of identical twins. TCRdb processed the 5' RACE reads anew with MiXCR; each CDR3 protein has one entry. The sample lists 1.5 million to 2 million distinct CDR3 sequences; 32% were seen once. The sample consisted of cord blood. The receptors were gathered from a newborn girl in good health.

This chain connects TRBV4-1 to TRBJ1-2; no clear D gene. CDR1 and CDR2 from the germline V gene are MGHRA and YSYEKL. The CDR3 consists of 12 residues. V dropped 0 bases and J dropped 10 bases, with 9 bases sitting between them. The CDR3 protein is CASSQDGRLYTF. The CDR3 DNA reads TGCGCCAGCAGCCAAGATGGCAGGCTCTACACCTTC.

This clonotype appeared a few times. A much larger clone sits a single nucleotide away, making a read error possible. V is TRBV3-1 and J is TRBJ2-3; unclear D gene. The V end was cut by 0 bases, the J end by 0 bases, with 4 bases between. Germline V lookup: CDR1 LGHDT, CDR2 YNNKEL (reference sequence). The CDR3 spans 14 residues. CDR3 sequence: CASSQEVSTDTQYF. The DNA of the CDR3 is TGTGCCAGCAGCCAAGAGGTCAGCACAGATACGCAGTATTTT.

This clonotype has ten or more counts. This chain connects TRBV5-1 to TRBJ2-5, with no clear D. The CDR3 length is 14 residues. In germline, CDR1 is SGHRS, CDR2 YFSETQ. Between the trimmed V and J ends, which lost 0 bases and 2 bases, there was a span of 8 bases. In nucleotides, the CDR3 is TGCGCCAGCAGCTTGGTTCAGCTTCAAGAGACCCAGTACTTC. This encodes CASSLVQLQETQYF.

This rearrangement joins TRBV2 to TRBJ2-1, with TRBD2 as a possible D gene (5 bases). CDR3 size: 14 residues. CDR1 is SNHLY and CDR2 is FYNNEI in the germline V gene. Trimming removed 5 bases at V and 7 bases at J, with 15 bases between. The CDR3 protein is CASSPLASRNEQFF. Written as DNA, the CDR3 is TGTGCCAGCAGTCCTTTAGCGAGTAGGAATGAGCAGTTCTTC.

The V gene is TRBV7-2, the J gene TRBJ1-5; D remains ambiguous. The V gene lost 1 base and the J gene lost 6 bases, with 10 bases spanning the gap. This CDR3 region has 14 residues. The V gene's germline CDR1 is SGHTA and CDR2 FQGNSA. The CDR3 protein is CASSLDSSVQPQHF. In DNA form, the CDR3 reads TGTGCCAGCAGCTTAGACAGTAGCGTTCAGCCCCAGCATTTT.

This clonotype was observed a handful of times. The chain recombines TRBV6-2 or TRBV6-3 with TRBJ2-6, with a possible D match to TRBD1 (6 bases). Between the trimmed V and J ends, which lost 4 bases and 2 bases, there was a span of 18 bases. Germline loops: CDR1 MNHEY, CDR2 SVGEGT. The CDR3 is 18 residues long. The CDR3 DNA is TGTGCCAGCAGTTCGGACAGACTATCTTGGGCTGGGGCCAACGTCCTGACTTTC. Translated, it gives CASSSDRLSWAGANVLTF.

This clonotype was seen only a few times. This sequence joins TRBV12-3 or TRBV12-4 and TRBJ1-5; D not resolved. Trimming left V 4 bases short and J 0 bases short, with 10 bases between. This CDR3 region has 15 residues. The CDR3 DNA is TGTGCCAGCAGTTCGGCAACAGCTAGCAATCAGCCCCAGCATTTT. Residues: CASSSATASNQPQHF.

The genes are TRBV19 and TRBJ1-4, with D possibly TRBD1 on 5 matching bases. The CDR3 runs 14 residues. Germline CDR1 is LNHDA and CDR2 is SQIVND (reference sequence). The V gene lost 5 bases and the J gene lost 5 bases, with 12 bases spanning the gap. Here the CDR3 DNA reads TGTGCCAGTAGTTACCGGGACTCGAATGAAAAACTGTTTTTT. Protein sequence: CASSYRDSNEKLFF.

The V gene is TRBV3-1, the J gene TRBJ2-4; 9 nucleotides match TRBD2. CDR3 length: 15 residues. The ends lost 1 base at V and 14 bases at J; junction bases unmatched: 12. CDR1 is LGHDT, CDR2 YNNKEL, per germline (reference sequence). The CDR3 loop is CASSQAGRLAVSKYF. CDR3 coding DNA: TGTGCCAGCAGCCAAGCGGGAAGACTAGCGGTGTCGAAGTACTTC.

A few counts support this clonotype. This rearrangement joins TRBV6-2 or TRBV6-3 to TRBJ2-5; the D gene could be TRBD1 or TRBD2 (5 bases each). V was clipped by 6 bases and J by 5 bases, with 10 bases between them. The CDR3 runs 12 residues. From germline, CDR1 is MNHEY and CDR2 SVGEGT. The CDR3 sequence is CASSGAAETQYF. In nucleotides, the CDR3 is TGTGCCAGCAGCGGGGCGGCGGAGACCCAGTACTTC.

The chain links TRBV27 to TRBJ2-7, with TRBD2 matching over 8 bases. V shed 2 bases and J 10 bases; nucleotides not matched to a gene: 7. This CDR3 contains 13 residues. The germline gives CDR1 MNHEY, CDR2 SMNVEV (reference sequence). CDR3 protein: CASSLGLAGPQYF. The DNA of the CDR3 is TGTGCCAGCAGTTTAGGGCTAGCGGGTCCCCAGTACTTC.

V and J are TRBV9 and TRBJ2-2, with D hard to call. This CDR3 has 14 residues. Germline CDR1 and CDR2: SGDLS and YYNGEE. Trimming left V 7 bases short and J 7 bases short, with 17 bases between. For the CDR3, the DNA is TGTGCCAGCCGTAGGGCCCGGGTAGGCGGGGAGCTGTTTTTT. This codes for CASRRARVGGELFF.

V and J are TRBV28 and TRBJ2-1; D is perhaps TRBD2 (6 bases). CDR3 length equals 17 residues. Germline V gives CDR1 MDHEN, CDR2 SYDVKM. The V end lost 0 bases, the J end lost 3 bases, and 15 bases lay between the germline ends. The CDR3 region has the DNA TGTGCCAGCAGTTTATGGGAGCGCGGAGGGTTCTACAATGAGCAGTTCTTC. This sequence encodes CASSLWERGGFYNEQFF.

Comments on this clonotype: Given a much more abundant clone one base away, this may be a read error. The chain is built from TRBV9 and TRBJ2-6, with D maybe TRBD1 (5 bases). Germline CDR1 is SGDLS and CDR2 is YYNGEE. The CDR3 is made up of 15 amino acids. The CDR3 is CASSVDNSGADVLTF. The CDR3 DNA is TGTGCCAGCAGCGTAGACAACTCTGGGGCCGACGTCCTGACTTTC.

This clonotype was counted between two and nine times. The chain combines TRBV20-1 with TRBJ2-4; D uncertain. Deletions cut 2 bases from V and 0 bases from J, with 8 bases between. Germline loops: CDR1 DFQATT, CDR2 SNEGSKA (reference sequence). The CDR3 covers 14 residues. This CDR3 reads CSARLNEAKNIQYF. The CDR3 nucleotides read TGCAGTGCTAGACTAAATGAAGCCAAAAACATTCAGTACTTC.

This chain links TRBV6-5 with TRBJ1-5, with a weak D call TRBD1 (5 bases). The CDR3 consists of 15 residues. Trimming shortened V by 0 bases and J by 9 bases, and 15 bases separated the two germline ends. From germline, CDR1 is MNHEY and CDR2 SVGAGI. CDR3 amino acids: CASSYSGERFRPQHF. The CDR3 DNA reads as TGTGCCAGCAGTTACTCAGGGGAGAGGTTTCGGCCCCAGCATTTT.

The chain couples TRBV3-1 to TRBJ2-7; TRBD2 aligns across 7 bases. Trimming at V came to 4 bases and at J to 4 bases, leaving 10 bases not matched to a gene. Germline CDR1 and CDR2: LGHDT and YNNKEL (reference sequence). The CDR3 spans 15 residues. The CDR3 DNA is TGTGCCAGCAGCCGAACCCTAGCGGTTACTTACGAGCAGTACTTC. Protein product: CASSRTLAVTYEQYF.

The rearrangement uses TRBV20-1 and TRBJ1-1, with 9 nucleotides matching TRBD1. The CDR3 consists of 15 residues. V lost 5 bases to trimming and J lost 4 bases; unmatched junction nucleotides: 11. In germline, CDR1 is DFQATT, CDR2 SNEGSKA (reference sequence). The CDR3 here is CSAPSNRGRFTEAFF. The CDR3 coding sequence is TGCAGTGCTCCCTCGAACAGGGGGCGCTTCACTGAAGCTTTCTTT.

Only a few counts were recorded for this clonotype. The chain has TRBV28 and TRBJ2-3; 7 nucleotides line up with TRBD2. V shed 5 bases, J shed 10 bases, and the junction held 9 bases outside the gene matches. Germline V lookup: CDR1 MDHEN, CDR2 SYDVKM. The length of the CDR3 is 13 residues. CDR3 sequence reads: CASSHPWTRAQYF. CDR3 DNA sequence: TGTGCCAGCAGTCACCCTTGGACTAGGGCGCAGTATTTT. Drawing the rest from reference TRBV28 and TRBJ2-3, the complete variable domain is DVKVTQSSRYLVKRTGEKVFLECVQDMDHENMFWYRQDPGLGLRLIYFSYDVKMKEKGDIPEGYSVSREKKERFSLILESASTNQTSMYLCASSHPWTRAQYFGPGTRLTVL.

This clonotype was picked up a small number of times. V usage is TRBV5-1 and J usage is TRBJ1-3, with D possibly matching TRBD1 (6 bases). Germline V gene data show CDR1 as SGHRS and CDR2 as YFSETQ. V was shortened by 0 bases and J by 0 bases, with 10 bases between the two germline ends. The CDR3 has 16 residues. Here the CDR3 DNA reads TGCGCCAGCAGCTTGGACGGGACAAACTCTGGAAACACCATATATTTT. Residues: CASSLDGTNSGNTIYF.

This clonotype occurred many times. This rearrangement joins TRBV29-1 to TRBJ2-1; no clear D. V was clipped by 4 bases and J by 4 bases, with 5 bases between them. CDR1 and CDR2 from the germline V gene are SQVTM and ANQGSEA. The CDR3 loop spans 11 amino acids. CDR3 DNA: TGCAGCGTTGGCCCGTACAATGAGCAGTTCTTC. Protein sequence: CSVGPYNEQFF.

CDR3 nucleotides: TGCAGTGCTACGCCGAGTCGGGGCCCCCCGGGGGGAGATACGCAGTATTTT. This gives the protein CSATPSRGPPGGDTQYF. This sequence joins TRBV20-1 and TRBJ2-3, with 7 bases that match TRBD2. Germline trimming cut 4 bases from V and 5 bases from J; bases unmatched to any gene: 18. Germline V gene data show CDR1 as DFQATT and CDR2 as SNEGSKA (reference sequence). The CDR3 is made up of 17 amino acids.

The V call is TRBV18, the J call TRBJ1-1; TRBD1 is a possible D gene (5 bases). Trimming left V 3 bases short and J 0 bases short, with 14 bases between. From germline, CDR1 is KGHSH and CDR2 LQKENI. There are 16 residues in the CDR3. This CDR3 reads CASSPSVTGMNTEAFF. The CDR3 nucleotides read TGTGCCAGCTCACCTTCGGTCACAGGAATGAACACTGAAGCTTTCTTT.

This clonotype was seen a few times. The CDR3, as DNA: TGTGCCAGCAGTTTCTTGGACAGGGGGAACACTGAAGCTTTCTTT. This codes for CASSFLDRGNTEAFF. This sequence joins TRBV12-3 or TRBV12-4 and TRBJ1-1, with 9 bases that match TRBD1. The CDR3 is 15 residues long. J gave up 1 base and V 3 bases, and 3 bases lay outside the gene matches.

This chain joins TRBV25-1 and TRBJ2-4; tentatively, D is TRBD1 (5 bases). CDR3 length equals 12 residues. Germline values: CDR1 MGHDK, CDR2 SYGVNS. V lost 4 bases to trimming and J lost 13 bases, with 14 bases between them. CDR3 protein: CASSGTNYGQYF. CDR3 DNA sequence: TGTGCCAGCAGTGGGACAAACTACGGGCAGTACTTC.

About this clonotype: One end of the junction fails to match germline, which may point to a read error. The chain has TRBV25-1 and TRBJ1-1, with TRBD1 matching over 7 bases. CDR3 length equals 15 residues. Germline CDR1 reads MGHDK; CDR2 reads SYGVNS. The CDR3: CAGSDLYRGHTEAFF. DNA of the CDR3: TGTGCCGGCAGTGATCTATATAGGGGGCACACTGAAGCTTTCTTT.

A note on this clonotype: This may be a read error, as it is one base from a much larger clone. The chain employs TRBV6-6 and TRBJ1-2; TRBD1 matches at 7 bases. This CDR3 is built from 15 residues. Losses at the gene ends were 1 base for V and 0 bases for J; bases not matched to a gene: 2. Germline V gene data show CDR1 as MNHNY and CDR2 as SVGAGI (reference sequence). As DNA, the CDR3 is TGTGCCAGCAGTTACTTCGGGACAGCTAACTATGGCTACACCTTC. It specifies CASSYFGTANYGYTF.

The chain joins TRBV28 to TRBJ2-1, with D uncertain. The CDR3 has 15 residues. V shed 5 bases and J shed 10 bases, with 21 bases lying between them. Germline CDR1 reads MDHEN; CDR2 reads SYDVKM. The CDR3 bases are TGTGCCAGCAGTACCGGACGCGTTTTAACCTACGAGCAGTTCTTC. As protein: CASSTGRVLTYEQFF. The full variable domain, completed using reference TRBV28 and TRBJ2-1, is DVKVTQSSRYLVKRTGEKVFLECVQDMDHENMFWYRQDPGLGLRLIYFSYDVKMKEKGDIPEGYSVSREKKERFSLILESASTNQTSMYLCASSTGRVLTYEQFFGPGTRLTVL.

This clonotype was counted only a few times. The chain combines TRBV10-3 with TRBJ1-5, with D tentatively TRBD1 (5 bases). Trimming pared 8 bases from V and 6 bases from J, leaving 20 bases between. The V gene's germline CDR1 is ENHRY and CDR2 SYGVKD. This CDR3 region has 15 residues. The DNA of the CDR3 is TGTGCCATCCGACAGTCGGGGGAGGTCGGTCAGCCCCAGCATTTT. The encoded protein is CAIRQSGEVGQPQHF.

The gene calls are TRBV20-1 and TRBJ1-2; D gene unclear. The length of the CDR3 is 9 residues. CDR1 and CDR2 from the germline V gene are DFQATT and SNEGSKA (reference sequence). With 4 bases removed from V and 11 bases from J, the gap between germline ends came to 8 bases. The CDR3 nucleotides are TGCAGTGCTATGGCTGGGTACACCTTC. Translating it yields CSAMAGYTF.

This chain joins TRBV6-6 and TRBJ1-2; D is perhaps TRBD1 (5 bases). The germline V gene encodes CDR1 MNHNY and CDR2 SVGAGI (reference sequence). V lost 4 bases and J lost 6, with 9 bases in between. CDR3 length equals 12 residues. The CDR3 nucleotides are TGTGCCAGCAGTTTCGCCAGGGATGGCTACACCTTC. It translates to CASSFARDGYTF.

This clonotype occurred a few times. CDR3 sequence (DNA): TGTGCCAGCCATACTCGGCCGGAGACCCAGTACTTC. It translates to CASHTRPETQYF. The rearrangement links TRBV6-1 to TRBJ2-5; D uncertain. Germline CDR1 and CDR2: MNHNS and SASEGT. V lost 8 bases and J lost 5, with 12 bases in between. The CDR3 has 12 residues.